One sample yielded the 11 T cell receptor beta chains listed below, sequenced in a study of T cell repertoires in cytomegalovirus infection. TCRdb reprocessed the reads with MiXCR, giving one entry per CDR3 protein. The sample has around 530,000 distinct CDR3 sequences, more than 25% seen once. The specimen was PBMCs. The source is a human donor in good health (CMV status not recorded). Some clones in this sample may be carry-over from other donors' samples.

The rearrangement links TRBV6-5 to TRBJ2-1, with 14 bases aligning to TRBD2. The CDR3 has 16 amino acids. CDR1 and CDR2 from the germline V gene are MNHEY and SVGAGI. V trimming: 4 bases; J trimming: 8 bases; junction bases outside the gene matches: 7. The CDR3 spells CASSSIGLAGGDEQFF. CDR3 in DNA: TGTGCCAGCAGTTCCATAGGACTAGCGGGAGGTGATGAGCAGTTCTTC.

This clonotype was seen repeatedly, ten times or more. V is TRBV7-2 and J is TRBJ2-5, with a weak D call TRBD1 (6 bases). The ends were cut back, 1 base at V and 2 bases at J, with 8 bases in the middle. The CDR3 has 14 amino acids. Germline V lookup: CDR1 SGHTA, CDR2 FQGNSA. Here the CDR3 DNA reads TGTGCCAGCAGCTTAGGGGGGCCACAAGAGACCCAGTACTTC. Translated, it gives CASSLGGPQETQYF.

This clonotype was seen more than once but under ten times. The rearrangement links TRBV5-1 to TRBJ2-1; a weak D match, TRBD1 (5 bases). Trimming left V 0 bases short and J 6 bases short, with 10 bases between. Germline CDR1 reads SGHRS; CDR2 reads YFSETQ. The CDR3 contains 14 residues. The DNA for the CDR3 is TGCGCCAGCAGCTTGGAAACAGGTACCAATGAGCAGTTCTTC. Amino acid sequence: CASSLETGTNEQFF.

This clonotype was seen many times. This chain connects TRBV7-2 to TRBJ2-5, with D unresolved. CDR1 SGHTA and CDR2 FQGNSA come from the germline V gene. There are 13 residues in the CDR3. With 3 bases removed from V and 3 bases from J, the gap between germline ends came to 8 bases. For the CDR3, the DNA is TGTGCCAGCAGCTTGCGGTTAGAAGAGACCCAGTACTTC. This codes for CASSLRLEETQYF. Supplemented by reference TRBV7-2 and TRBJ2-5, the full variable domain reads GAGVSQSPSNKVTEKGKDVELRCDPISGHTALYWYRQSLGQGLEFLIYFQGNSAPDKSGLPSDRFSAERTGGSVSTLTIQRTQQEDSAVYLCASSLRLEETQYFGPGTRLLVL.

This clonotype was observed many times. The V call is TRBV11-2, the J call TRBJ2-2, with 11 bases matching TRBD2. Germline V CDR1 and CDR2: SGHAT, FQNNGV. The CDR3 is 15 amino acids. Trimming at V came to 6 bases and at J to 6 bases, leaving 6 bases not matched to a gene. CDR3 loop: CASSSTSGMAGELFF. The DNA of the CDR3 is TGTGCCAGCAGTTCGACTAGCGGGATGGCCGGGGAGCTGTTTTTT.

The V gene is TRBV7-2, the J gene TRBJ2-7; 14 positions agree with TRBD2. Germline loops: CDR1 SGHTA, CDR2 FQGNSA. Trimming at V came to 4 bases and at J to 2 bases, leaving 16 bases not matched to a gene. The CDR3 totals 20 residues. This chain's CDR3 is CASSSGLAGAGYLIAYEQYF. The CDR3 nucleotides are TGTGCCAGCAGCTCGGGACTAGCGGGAGCAGGGTATCTGATTGCCTACGAGCAGTACTTC.

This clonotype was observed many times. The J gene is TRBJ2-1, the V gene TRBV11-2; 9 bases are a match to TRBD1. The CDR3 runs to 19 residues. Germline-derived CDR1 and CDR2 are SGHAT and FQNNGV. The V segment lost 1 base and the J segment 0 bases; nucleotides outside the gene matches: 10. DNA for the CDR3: TGTGCCAGCAGCTTAGGAGGCTGGACAGGGGAATTCTCCTACAATGAGCAGTTCTTC. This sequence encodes CASSLGGWTGEFSYNEQFF.

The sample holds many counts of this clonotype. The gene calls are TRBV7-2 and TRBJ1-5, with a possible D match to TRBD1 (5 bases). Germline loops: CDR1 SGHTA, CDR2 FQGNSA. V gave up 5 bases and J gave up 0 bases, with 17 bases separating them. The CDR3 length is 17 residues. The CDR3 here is CASSDRAGRYSNQPQHF. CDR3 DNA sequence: TGTGCCAGCAGCGATCGGGCAGGGAGATATAGCAATCAGCCCCAGCATTTT.

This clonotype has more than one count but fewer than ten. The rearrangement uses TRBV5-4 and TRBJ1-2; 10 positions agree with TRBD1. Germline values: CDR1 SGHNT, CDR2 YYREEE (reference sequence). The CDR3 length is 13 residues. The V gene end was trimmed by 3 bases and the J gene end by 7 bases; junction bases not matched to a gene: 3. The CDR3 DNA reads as TGTGCCAGCAGCTGGACAGGGGGTGGTGGCTACACCTTC. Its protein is CASSWTGGGGYTF.

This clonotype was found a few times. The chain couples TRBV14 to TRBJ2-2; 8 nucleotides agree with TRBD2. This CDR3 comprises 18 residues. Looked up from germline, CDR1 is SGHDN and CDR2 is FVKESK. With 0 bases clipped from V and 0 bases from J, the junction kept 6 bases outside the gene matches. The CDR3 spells CASSQDQGLASNTGELFF. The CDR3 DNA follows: TGTGCCAGCAGCCAAGATCAAGGACTAGCATCGAACACCGGGGAGCTGTTTTTT.

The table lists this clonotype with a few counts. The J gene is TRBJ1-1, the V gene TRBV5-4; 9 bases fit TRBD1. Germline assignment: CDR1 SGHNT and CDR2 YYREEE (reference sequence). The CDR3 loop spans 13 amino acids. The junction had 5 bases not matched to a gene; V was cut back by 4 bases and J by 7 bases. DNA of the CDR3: TGTGCCAGCAGCCCACGGGGACAGGGTGAAGCTTTCTTT. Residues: CASSPRGQGEAFF.